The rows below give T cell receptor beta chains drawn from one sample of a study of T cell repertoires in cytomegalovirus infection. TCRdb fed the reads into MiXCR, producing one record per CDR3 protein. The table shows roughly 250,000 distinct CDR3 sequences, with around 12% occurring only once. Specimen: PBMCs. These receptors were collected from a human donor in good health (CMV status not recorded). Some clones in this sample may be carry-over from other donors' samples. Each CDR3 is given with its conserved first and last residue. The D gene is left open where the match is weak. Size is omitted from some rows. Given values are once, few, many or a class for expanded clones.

cdr3_nt: TGCGCCAGCAGCGGGGGACCGCCTGGAAACACCATATATTTT; cdr3_aa: CASSGGPPGNTIYF; v_call: TRBV5-1; j_call: TRBJ1-3; clone_size: many; d_call: .
cdr3_nt: TGTGCCAGCAGCTCCGGGGGGGTAATTAATCAGCCCCAGCATTTT; cdr3_aa: CASSSGGVINQPQHF; v_call: TRBV7-6; j_call: TRBJ1-5; clone_size: many; d_call: .
cdr3_nt: TGTGCCAGCAGGGATGGGGGGAACACTGAAGCTTTCTTT; cdr3_aa: CASRDGGNTEAFF; v_call: TRBV6-2/TRBV6-3; j_call: TRBJ1-1; clone_size: .; d_call: .
cdr3_nt: TGTGCCAGCAGCCCAGCTGTAGCGGGGGGCAAATACGAGCAGTACTTC; cdr3_aa: CASSPAVAGGKYEQYF; v_call: TRBV3-1; j_call: TRBJ2-7; clone_size: .; d_call: TRBD2
cdr3_nt: TGTGCCAGCAGCGCCGGGAGGCCCTCCACAGATACGCAGTATTTT; cdr3_aa: CASSAGRPSTDTQYF; v_call: TRBV5-4; j_call: TRBJ2-3; clone_size: many; d_call: TRBD2
cdr3_nt: TGTGCCAGCAAGGGAGTGAGAGGGAGTGGTCTCAACGAGCAGTACTTC; cdr3_aa: CASKGVRGSGLNEQYF; v_call: TRBV6-1; j_call: TRBJ2-7; clone_size: many; d_call: .
cdr3_nt: TGTGCCAGCAGCTTAGGGACAGGGGCCTTGGGCTACACCTTC; cdr3_aa: CASSLGTGALGYTF; v_call: TRBV7-2; j_call: TRBJ1-2; clone_size: many; d_call: TRBD1
cdr3_nt: TGTGCCAGCAGCTCGGGGGTAGCCAAAAACATTCAGTACTTC; cdr3_aa: CASSSGVAKNIQYF; v_call: TRBV7-2; j_call: TRBJ2-4; clone_size: many; d_call: .
cdr3_nt: TGTGCCACCGAAGCATCGGGGGGGAGAATTTCACCCCTCCACTTT; cdr3_aa: CATEASGGRISPLHF; v_call: TRBV6-1; j_call: TRBJ1-6; clone_size: many; d_call: .
cdr3_nt: TGCAGTGCCTTGAAAGGGGGGAAAAACATTCAGTACTTC; cdr3_aa: CSALKGGKNIQYF; v_call: TRBV20-1; j_call: TRBJ2-4; clone_size: few; d_call: .
cdr3_nt: TGTGCCAGCAGCTTCCTCATTACAGGGTTGGAGACCCAGTACTTC; cdr3_aa: CASSFLITGLETQYF; v_call: TRBV11-3; j_call: TRBJ2-5; clone_size: many; d_call: .
cdr3_nt: TGTGCCAGCAGCTTAGCGCAGGGTTCGGGAGAGCAGTTCTTC; cdr3_aa: CASSLAQGSGEQFF; v_call: TRBV7-2; j_call: TRBJ2-1; clone_size: many; d_call: .
cdr3_nt: TGTGTGAATCCCCGGGGGGGGGTTCGAACTGAAGCTTTCTTT; cdr3_aa: CVNPRGGVRTEAFF; v_call: TRBV19; j_call: TRBJ1-1; clone_size: few; d_call: .
cdr3_nt: TGTGCCAGTAGTATTCGCTCGGGGGCGGAGGAGCAGTACTTC; cdr3_aa: CASSIRSGAEEQYF; v_call: TRBV19; j_call: TRBJ2-7; clone_size: once; d_call: .
cdr3_nt: TGTGCCAGCAGCCAAGATTGGAGGGCAGGGGGCTACACCTTC; cdr3_aa: CASSQDWRAGGYTF; v_call: TRBV14; j_call: TRBJ1-2; clone_size: .; d_call: .
cdr3_nt: TGCGCCAGCAGCCATCCTGGGGTTTCGAAAGCTTTCTTT; cdr3_aa: CASSHPGVSKAFF; v_call: TRBV4-3; j_call: TRBJ1-1; clone_size: .; d_call: .
cdr3_nt: TGTGCCAGCAGTTCCCTCGACAGGGATACGCAGTATTTT; cdr3_aa: CASSSLDRDTQYF; v_call: TRBV6-2/TRBV6-3; j_call: TRBJ2-3; clone_size: few; d_call: .
cdr3_nt: TGTGCCAGCAGCCATAGTAGCGGGAGTAGTAAGACCCAGTACTTC; cdr3_aa: CASSHSSGSSKTQYF; v_call: TRBV3-1; j_call: TRBJ2-5; clone_size: .; d_call: TRBD2
cdr3_nt: TGTGCCAGCAGCTTGGGGTACACCTCCTACGAGCAGTACTTC; cdr3_aa: CASSLGYTSYEQYF; v_call: TRBV7-2; j_call: TRBJ2-7; clone_size: many; d_call: .
cdr3_nt: TGTGCCAGCAGCCTCCGGACAGGGGGCAGGGCAGATACGCAGTATTTT; cdr3_aa: CASSLRTGGRADTQYF; v_call: TRBV6-1; j_call: TRBJ2-3; clone_size: many; d_call: TRBD1
cdr3_nt: TGTGCCAGCATTCCCGGGACAGGGCCGGGAAGCAATCAGCCCCAGCATTTT; cdr3_aa: CASIPGTGPGSNQPQHF; v_call: TRBV6-2/TRBV6-3; j_call: TRBJ1-5; clone_size: .; d_call: TRBD1
cdr3_nt: TGTGCCAGCAGCCAAGACTCACGGACTAGAGCATTTCAGTACTTC; cdr3_aa: CASSQDSRTRAFQYF; v_call: TRBV4-2; j_call: TRBJ2-4; clone_size: few; d_call: TRBD2
cdr3_nt: TGTGCCAGCAGCGGAATTGGGACCGGGGAGCTGTTTTTT; cdr3_aa: CASSGIGTGELFF; v_call: TRBV5-5; j_call: TRBJ2-2; clone_size: few; d_call: .
cdr3_nt: TGTGCCAGCAGCTTACCTCGTTTACAGGGAAAGCAGTTCTTC; cdr3_aa: CASSLPRLQGKQFF; v_call: TRBV7-2; j_call: TRBJ2-1; clone_size: many; d_call: .
cdr3_nt: TGTGCCAGCAGCTTAGTACACAGAAGGAATGAAAAACTGTTTTTT; cdr3_aa: CASSLVHRRNEKLFF; v_call: TRBV7-2; j_call: TRBJ1-4; clone_size: many; d_call: .
cdr3_nt: TGTGCCAGCAGCCCGACAGGCTTGAACTATGGCTACACCTTC; cdr3_aa: CASSPTGLNYGYTF; v_call: TRBV7-2; j_call: TRBJ1-2; clone_size: .; d_call: .
cdr3_nt: TGCAGTGCTATAGGGATCCTTAGCTCCTACGAGCAGTACTTC; cdr3_aa: CSAIGILSSYEQYF; v_call: TRBV20-1; j_call: TRBJ2-7; clone_size: few; d_call: .
cdr3_nt: TGCAGTGCTAACTCGGGAAGGGGAGTCGACGAGCAGTACTTC; cdr3_aa: CSANSGRGVDEQYF; v_call: TRBV20-1; j_call: TRBJ2-7; clone_size: .; d_call: .
cdr3_nt: TGTGCCAGCAGCGCGGAGGTTAACACTGAAGCTTTCTTT; cdr3_aa: CASSAEVNTEAFF; v_call: TRBV11-3; j_call: TRBJ1-1; clone_size: many; d_call: .
cdr3_nt: TGTGCCAGCAGACGGACAGGGACCCTTAACTATGGCTACACCTTC; cdr3_aa: CASRRTGTLNYGYTF; v_call: TRBV6-1; j_call: TRBJ1-2; clone_size: many; d_call: TRBD1
cdr3_nt: TGTGCCAGCAACCCAACGGGGGCAAGCAATCAGCCCCAGCATTTT; cdr3_aa: CASNPTGASNQPQHF; v_call: TRBV6-1; j_call: TRBJ1-5; clone_size: few; d_call: .
cdr3_nt: TGTGCCAGCAGTGACAGGGACACCGGGGAGCTGTTTTTT; cdr3_aa: CASSDRDTGELFF; v_call: TRBV6-4; j_call: TRBJ2-2; clone_size: .; d_call: .
cdr3_nt: TGTGCCAGCAGTGAGGCGCGGGAGCAGTACTTC; cdr3_aa: CASSEAREQYF; v_call: TRBV7-2; j_call: TRBJ2-7; clone_size: many; d_call: .
cdr3_nt: TGTGCCAGCAGCTTAGCCGGGACAGGGGCCTACGAGCAGTACTTC; cdr3_aa: CASSLAGTGAYEQYF; v_call: TRBV7-8; j_call: TRBJ2-7; clone_size: many; d_call: TRBD1
cdr3_nt: TGCAGCGTTGTGGTGAACACTGAAGCTTTCTTT; cdr3_aa: CSVVVNTEAFF; v_call: TRBV29-1; j_call: TRBJ1-1; clone_size: few; d_call: .
cdr3_nt: TGTGCCAGCAGTGGGTCCACGGGAGCCACCGGGGAGCTGTTTTTT; cdr3_aa: CASSGSTGATGELFF; v_call: TRBV2; j_call: TRBJ2-2; clone_size: .; d_call: .
cdr3_nt: TGTGCCAGCAAAACGGACAGGGTCAGCAATCAGCCCCAGCATTTT; cdr3_aa: CASKTDRVSNQPQHF; v_call: TRBV2; j_call: TRBJ1-5; clone_size: few; d_call: TRBD1
cdr3_nt: TGTGCCAGCAGCCCCTCACGGGCCTATAATTCACCCCTCCACTTT; cdr3_aa: CASSPSRAYNSPLHF; v_call: TRBV7-9; j_call: TRBJ1-6; clone_size: .; d_call: .
cdr3_nt: TGTGCCAGCAGCCCTCCAGCGACTCAAGGTGCGACCCAGTACTTC; cdr3_aa: CASSPPATQGATQYF; v_call: TRBV7-9; j_call: TRBJ2-5; clone_size: many; d_call: .
cdr3_nt: TGTGCCAGCAGTAGGCAGGCCCCAGAGACCCAGTACTTC; cdr3_aa: CASSRQAPETQYF; v_call: TRBV27; j_call: TRBJ2-5; clone_size: few; d_call: .
cdr3_nt: TGTGCCAGCAGCTTAAGGCGGATGGGATCGGAGACCCAGTACTTC; cdr3_aa: CASSLRRMGSETQYF; v_call: TRBV11-2; j_call: TRBJ2-5; clone_size: few; d_call: .
cdr3_nt: TGTACCAGCAGCTTAACTGCCGGGAACACTGAAGCTTTCTTT; cdr3_aa: CTSSLTAGNTEAFF; v_call: TRBV7-3; j_call: TRBJ1-1; clone_size: .; d_call: .
cdr3_nt: TGTGCCAGCGAGGTGGACAGGGGGGACACCGGGGAGCTGTTTTTT; cdr3_aa: CASEVDRGDTGELFF; v_call: TRBV19; j_call: TRBJ2-2; clone_size: few; d_call: TRBD1